This paragraph covers one TCR beta chain sequence. Its matching antigen is unknown. The PCR made use of 60 Vbeta and 13 Jbeta primers. Clones were sequenced by immunoSEQ multiplex PCR, and TCRdb holds only the in-frame ones, with some missing. In the table there are around 160,000 clones, roughly 65% of which are singletons. The source of the sample is a study of cytomegalovirus exposure and HLA in healthy donors. Between the trimmed V and J ends, which lost 1 base and 2 bases, there was a span of 11 bases. Germline values: CDR1 SEHNR, CDR2 FQNEAQ (reference sequence). This CDR3 region has 16 residues. Study-level points and caveats: The productive fraction for most TCR beta V segments was about 87% or about 30% in an earlier analysis. A later analysis showed TCR association rates differing by HLA locus, peaking at DRB1 and lowest at HLA-C. In a later analysis, most CMV-associated TCR beta chains appeared HLA-restricted.

The sequence came from a young woman in good health and CMV-seropositive. V gene TRBV7-9 combines with J gene TRBJ2-2, with a possible D match to TRBD2 (6 bases). The sample comprised PBMCs. The CDR3 coding sequence is TGTGCCAGCAGCTTAGTCGGGGGAGGTAACACCGGGGAGCTGTTTTTT. Protein: CASSLVGGGNTGELFF.